Shown below are 4 T cell receptor beta chains from a single sample sequenced in a study of shared clonotypes between healthy human individuals (dated by TCRdb to the early 2020s). Libraries were constructed by the immunoSEQ multiplex PCR assay. The source is immuneACCESS, and TCRdb retained only in-frame sequences with V and J called. Part of the clones is not carried over; for the studies checked, unresolved V genes explain less than half of this, and the remainder is unexplained. This sample holds about 2.4 million clones; more than 90% were observed only once. The top ten constitute more than 0.12% of the sample. Sequencing was done on a sample of naive CD4+ T cells sorted from blood. Per the publication, the cell subset or site label means: CD45RA+ positively selected. The source is a man between 18 and 29 years old in good health.

The V and J genes are TRBV6-5 and TRBJ2-7; unclear D gene. The germline V and J ends were trimmed by 6 bases and 2 bases, with 14 bases remaining between them. The CDR3 covers 14 residues. CDR1 is MNHEY and CDR2 is SVGAGI in the germline V gene. As DNA, the CDR3 is TGTGCCAGCAGGGCTACGGCGGTGGCCTACGAGCAGTACTTC. Its protein is CASRATAVAYEQYF.

This clone was seen a single time. The chain recombines TRBV28 with TRBJ1-6; maybe TRBD1 (5 bases). This CDR3 is built from 14 residues. V lost 9 bases and J 7 bases, leaving 16 bases between the germline ends. Germline CDR1 is MDHEN and CDR2 is SYDVKM. This chain's CDR3 is CASTPGTGNSPLHF. The DNA for the CDR3 is TGTGCCAGTACACCCGGGACCGGGAATTCACCCCTCCACTTT.

The V gene is TRBV30, the J gene TRBJ1-5; 11 bases are shared with TRBD1. CDR1 is GTSNPN, CDR2 SVGIG, per germline (reference sequence). The CDR3 sequence is 13 residues long. The trim removed 4 bases at V and 6 bases at J, leaving 2 bases unmatched. CDR3 DNA sequence: TGTGCCTGGAAGGGACAGGGGGTTCAGCCCCAGCATTTT. Translated: CAWKGQGVQPQHF.

This chain joins TRBV19 and TRBJ1-2; TRBD1 matches 7 bases. With 5 bases clipped from V and 7 bases from J, the junction kept 4 bases outside the gene matches. The CDR3 covers 12 residues. From germline, CDR1 is LNHDA and CDR2 SQIVND (reference sequence). The CDR3 nucleotides read TGTGCCAGTAGTGACAGGGAAGTTGGCTACACCTTC. It codes for CASSDREVGYTF.